A selection of T cell receptor beta chains follows, all from one sample in a study of PD-L1 blockade in urothelial cancer. Clones were read by immunoSEQ multiplex PCR, and TCRdb kept only the in-frame ones, dropping some. Of about 120,000 clones listed, more than 85% are singletons. Sequenced here: PBMCs, sampled around atezolizumab (anti-PD-L1) treatment. Every receptor here comes from a man between 60 and 75 years old with urothelial cancer. CDR3s include the opening cysteine and the closing phenylalanine or tryptophan. A D gene is named only where the DNA matches it firmly. Only some rows state a clone size, as once, few, many or a class for expanded clones.

clone_size: NA
d_call: NA
v_call: TRBV6-1
j_call: TRBJ1-2
cdr3_aa: CASSDPPGWYGYTF
cdr3_nt: TGTGCCAGCAGCGACCCGCCAGGGTGGTATGGCTACACCTTC

clone_size: few
d_call: NA
v_call: TRBV9
j_call: TRBJ1-2
cdr3_aa: CASRRVESGGYTF
cdr3_nt: TGTGCCAGCAGGAGGGTTGAGTCTGGTGGCTACACCTTC

clone_size: NA
d_call: TRBD1
v_call: TRBV19
j_call: TRBJ1-5
cdr3_aa: CATRGLGTGGNQPQHF
cdr3_nt: TGTGCCACCAGGGGCCTCGGGACAGGGGGAAATCAGCCCCAGCATTTT

clone_size: once
d_call: TRBD2
v_call: TRBV29-1
j_call: TRBJ2-5
cdr3_aa: CSVESGGTQYF
cdr3_nt: TGCAGCGTTGAGTCGGGGGGGACCCAGTACTTC

clone_size: NA
d_call: NA
v_call: TRBV2
j_call: TRBJ2-5
cdr3_aa: CASSRDTAGETQYF
cdr3_nt: TGTGCCAGCAGCCGGGACACCGCGGGAGAGACCCAGTACTTC

clone_size: NA
d_call: TRBD1
v_call: TRBV6-5
j_call: TRBJ2-1
cdr3_aa: CASRLGQGGEEQFF
cdr3_nt: TGTGCCAGCAGATTAGGACAGGGAGGAGAAGAGCAGTTCTTC

clone_size: NA
d_call: NA
v_call: TRBV27
j_call: TRBJ2-3
cdr3_aa: CASSFGGGSDTQYF
cdr3_nt: TGTGCCAGCAGTTTTGGGGGGGGCTCAGATACGCAGTATTTT

clone_size: once
d_call: TRBD2
v_call: TRBV7-9
j_call: TRBJ2-3
cdr3_aa: CASSLGVSGSTDTQYF
cdr3_nt: TGTGCCAGCAGCTTAGGGGTTAGCGGGAGCACAGATACGCAGTATTTT

clone_size: NA
d_call: TRBD1
v_call: TRBV9
j_call: TRBJ2-7
cdr3_aa: CASSARGTVGEQYF
cdr3_nt: TGTGCCAGCAGCGCGCGAGGGACAGTTGGTGAGCAGTACTTC

clone_size: NA
d_call: TRBD1
v_call: TRBV28
j_call: TRBJ2-3
cdr3_aa: CASSLSWDRGRDTQYF
cdr3_nt: TGTGCCAGCAGTTTATCGTGGGACAGGGGGCGAGATACGCAGTATTTT

clone_size: once
d_call: TRBD1
v_call: TRBV18
j_call: TRBJ1-1
cdr3_aa: CASLTGANTEAFF
cdr3_nt: TGTGCCAGCTTAACAGGGGCGAACACTGAAGCTTTCTTT

clone_size: few
d_call: NA
v_call: TRBV28
j_call: TRBJ1-1
cdr3_aa: CASSPSRVNTEAFF
cdr3_nt: TGTGCCAGCAGTCCATCCAGGGTAAACACTGAAGCTTTCTTT

clone_size: NA
d_call: TRBD2
v_call: TRBV18
j_call: TRBJ2-5
cdr3_aa: CASSPGASGKETQYF
cdr3_nt: TGTGCCAGCTCACCTGGGGCTAGCGGTAAAGAGACCCAGTACTTC

clone_size: NA
d_call: TRBD1
v_call: TRBV7-3
j_call: TRBJ2-7
cdr3_aa: CASSLGTGREQYF
cdr3_nt: TGTGCCAGCAGCTTAGGGACAGGGCGGGAGCAGTACTTC

clone_size: NA
d_call: TRBD2
v_call: TRBV28
j_call: TRBJ2-5
cdr3_aa: CASSGGLADQSDQYF
cdr3_nt: TGTGCCAGCAGTGGGGGACTAGCGGACCAGTCGGACCAGTACTTC

clone_size: NA
d_call: TRBD2
v_call: TRBV2
j_call: TRBJ2-1
cdr3_aa: CASRRGGEGEQFF
cdr3_nt: TGTGCCAGCAGGAGGGGAGGGGAAGGTGAGCAGTTCTTC

clone_size: NA
d_call: NA
v_call: TRBV5-1
j_call: TRBJ2-7
cdr3_aa: CASSDSYEQYF
cdr3_nt: TGCGCCAGCAGCGATAGTTACGAGCAGTACTTC

clone_size: NA
d_call: NA
v_call: TRBV28
j_call: TRBJ2-7
cdr3_aa: CATSTPLGREQYF
cdr3_nt: TGTGCCACATCCACACCTTTGGGGCGCGAGCAGTACTTC

clone_size: NA
d_call: NA
v_call: TRBV2
j_call: TRBJ2-7
cdr3_aa: CASSEHLPGEQYF
cdr3_nt: TGTGCCAGCAGTGAGCACCTTCCAGGGGAGCAGTACTTC

clone_size: NA
d_call: NA
v_call: TRBV18
j_call: TRBJ2-1
cdr3_aa: CASSPQGNEDEQFF
cdr3_nt: TGTGCCAGCTCACCCCAGGGGAATGAGGATGAGCAGTTCTTC

clone_size: NA
d_call: NA
v_call: TRBV27
j_call: TRBJ2-1
cdr3_aa: CASSSLNGSFYEQFF
cdr3_nt: TGTGCCAGCAGTTCCCTCAACGGGAGTTTCTATGAGCAGTTCTTC

clone_size: NA
d_call: NA
v_call: TRBV18
j_call: TRBJ2-3
cdr3_aa: CASSPPADTQYF
cdr3_nt: TGTGCCAGCTCCCCACCCGCAGATACGCAGTATTTT

clone_size: NA
d_call: NA
v_call: TRBV7-3
j_call: TRBJ2-6
cdr3_aa: CASSLPGSPSGANVLTF
cdr3_nt: TGTGCCAGCAGCCTCCCCGGGAGCCCGTCTGGGGCCAACGTCCTGACTTTC

clone_size: NA
d_call: NA
v_call: TRBV6-5
j_call: TRBJ1-3
cdr3_aa: CASVSSLTGNTIYF
cdr3_nt: TGTGCCAGCGTTTCTAGTCTAACTGGAAACACCATATATTTT

clone_size: once
d_call: TRBD1
v_call: TRBV5-1
j_call: TRBJ1-4
cdr3_aa: CASSLQGQGYRNEKLFF
cdr3_nt: TGCGCCAGCAGCTTGCAGGGACAGGGGTATCGGAATGAAAAACTGTTTTTT

clone_size: NA
d_call: TRBD1
v_call: TRBV27
j_call: TRBJ2-2
cdr3_aa: CASSTDRGLTGELFF
cdr3_nt: TGTGCCAGTTCGACGGACAGGGGGCTCACCGGGGAGCTGTTTTTT

clone_size: NA
d_call: TRBD2
v_call: TRBV28
j_call: TRBJ2-7
cdr3_aa: CASSPYLGVAGGADEQYF
cdr3_nt: TGTGCCAGCAGTCCCTACCTCGGTGTAGCGGGAGGAGCGGACGAGCAGTACTTC

clone_size: NA
d_call: TRBD1
v_call: TRBV14
j_call: TRBJ2-1
cdr3_aa: CASSQDSRDRDLNEQFF
cdr3_nt: TGTGCCAGCAGCCAAGATTCCCGGGACAGGGATTTGAATGAGCAGTTCTTC

clone_size: NA
d_call: TRBD1
v_call: TRBV29-1
j_call: TRBJ2-1
cdr3_aa: CSVDDRGRVNEQFF
cdr3_nt: TGCAGCGTGGACGACAGGGGTAGGGTCAATGAGCAGTTCTTC

clone_size: NA
d_call: NA
v_call: TRBV6-6
j_call: TRBJ2-3
cdr3_aa: CASTSRTDTQYF
cdr3_nt: TGTGCCAGCACGAGTAGAACAGATACGCAGTATTTT